This paragraph reports one T cell receptor (beta chain). The sample comes from a study of blood T cell repertoires in COVID-19. As originally analysed: Reference gene primer amplification gave nucleated cell count estimates. Measured with immunoSEQ multiplex PCR; TCRdb has only the in-frame clones, and not every one. V, J and clone size are taken as reported in that table, and D and trimming were inferred from the DNA itself. Of 15,000 to 20,000 clones listed, over 70% were seen once; the top ten hold 11%. The TCR originated in an elderly man with acute or convalescent COVID-19. Material for sequencing was peripheral blood.

The CDR3 DNA is TGCGCCAGCAGCCCCGGACAGGGGCGGACCGGGGAGCTGTTTTTT. It specifies CASSPGQGRTGELFF. The rearrangement links TRBV4-3 to TRBJ2-2; 9 bases agree with TRBD1. The CDR3 runs to 15 residues. V shed 4 bases, J shed 5 bases, and the junction held 5 bases outside the gene matches. The germline gives CDR1 LGHNA, CDR2 YSLEER.